The 12 T cell receptor beta chains below come from one sample, sequenced in a study of cytomegalovirus exposure and HLA in healthy donors. PCR primers comprised 60 Vbeta and 13 Jbeta primers. Only in-frame clones appear in the TCRdb table, and some are missing; sequencing was by immunoSEQ multiplex PCR. In total, the table holds about 120,000 clones. Sequenced material: PBMCs. The source of these receptors is a man aged 18-30 years in good health and CMV-seronegative.

The chain recombines TRBV7-9 with TRBJ2-2; 8 bases match TRBD1. CDR3 length equals 16 residues. Germline V gene sequence: CDR1 SEHNR, CDR2 FQNEAQ (reference sequence). J lost 3 bases, V lost 2 bases, and 5 bases had no gene match. CDR3 residues: CASSLLTGDYTGELFF. CDR3 in DNA: TGTGCCAGCAGCTTACTGACAGGGGACTACACCGGGGAGCTGTTTTTT.

The chain couples TRBV6-5 to TRBJ1-4, with 11 bases that match TRBD1. Germline V gene lookup returns CDR1 MNHEY and CDR2 SVGAGI. J was trimmed by 7 bases and V by 6 bases; bases with no gene match: 4. This CDR3 has 14 residues. Here the CDR3 DNA reads TGTGCCAGCAGCCGGACAGGGGGCGGTGAAAAACTGTTTTTT. Translation gives CASSRTGGGEKLFF.

The V and J genes are TRBV11-2 and TRBJ2-1, with TRBD1 matching 10 bases. The germline CDR1 and CDR2 sequences are SGHAT and FQNNGV. This CDR3 contains 15 residues. V shed 3 bases and J 4 bases; nucleotides not matched to a gene: 3. The CDR3 DNA is TGTGCCAGCAGCTTTGGGGACAGGGGATACAATGAGCAGTTCTTC. This gives the protein CASSFGDRGYNEQFF.

The chain has TRBV11-2 and TRBJ2-3; 7 bases match TRBD2. Looked up from germline, CDR1 is SGHAT and CDR2 is FQNNGV. The J segment lost 2 bases and the V segment lost 5 bases, leaving 7 bases of the junction unmatched. CDR3 length equals 15 residues. The CDR3 bases are TGTGCCAGCAGCAAGAGCCGGGACTACACAGATACGCAGTATTTT. It yields the protein CASSKSRDYTDTQYF.

Concerning this clone: Relative to the germline gene, one junction end is altered; a read error may explain this. This chain uses TRBV4-3 with TRBJ1-6, with 7 bases aligning to TRBD1. The CDR3 extends over 15 amino acids. The germline V gene has CDR1 LGHNA and CDR2 YSLEER. The CDR3 reads CAGRARGLRNSPLHF. The CDR3, as DNA: TGCGCCGGCAGGGCAAGGGGGCTCCGTAATTCACCCCTCCACTTT.

The V and J genes are TRBV13 and TRBJ2-7; 9 nucleotides match TRBD2. The CDR3 loop spans 17 amino acids. The germline V gene encodes CDR1 PRHDT and CDR2 FYEKMQ (reference sequence). After removal of 1 base from V and 0 bases from J, the junction contained 7 bases not matched to a gene. The DNA of the CDR3 is TGTGCCAGCAGCTTAGCTTGGCTAGCGGGGTCCTCCTACGAGCAGTACTTC. This sequence encodes CASSLAWLAGSSYEQYF.

The genes are TRBV9 and TRBJ2-7, with TRBD1 as a possible D gene (6 bases). There are 13 residues in the CDR3. Trimming removed 4 bases at V and 4 bases at J, with 12 bases between. CDR1 SGDLS and CDR2 YYNGEE come from the germline V gene. The CDR3 nucleotides read TGTGCCAGCAGCCCCCAAACAGGGTACGAGCAGTACTTC. Residues: CASSPQTGYEQYF.

The CDR3 spells CASSQDPLGGSSEAFF. Written as DNA, the CDR3 is TGCGCCAGCAGCCAAGATCCGTTAGGGGGCAGCTCTGAAGCTTTCTTT. V usage is TRBV4-3 and J usage is TRBJ1-1; 7 bases map to TRBD1. The V gene's germline CDR1 is LGHNA and CDR2 YSLEER. This CDR3 has 16 residues. The V gene end was trimmed by 0 bases and the J gene end by 6 bases; junction bases not matched to a gene: 10.

The J gene is TRBJ2-5, the V gene TRBV30; possibly TRBD1 for D (5 bases). The CDR3 is 14 amino acids. V lost 1 base and J lost 5, with 14 bases in between. Germline CDR1 reads GTSNPN; CDR2 reads SVGIG (reference sequence). DNA for the CDR3: TGTGCCTGGAGTGCAGTCAGGGTAGGGGAGACCCAGTACTTC. It translates to CAWSAVRVGETQYF.

The V and J genes are TRBV10-3 and TRBJ1-1; TRBD1 might be the D (6 bases). Germline V gene sequence: CDR1 ENHRY, CDR2 SYGVKD. The length of the CDR3 is 16 residues. The ends were cut back, 4 bases at V and 4 bases at J, with 19 bases in the middle. For the CDR3, the DNA is TGTGCCATCAGTGCGGGACGGACCTCAGGGGTCACTGAAGCTTTCTTT. This gives the protein CAISAGRTSGVTEAFF.

The rearrangement joins TRBV27 to TRBJ2-7, with a tentative D call TRBD2 (5 bases). This CDR3 is 15 amino acids long. The germline gives CDR1 MNHEY, CDR2 SMNVEV (reference sequence). Trimming shortened V by 4 bases and J by 3 bases, and 16 bases separated the two germline ends. The CDR3 region is CASSYGGDQIYEQYF. CDR3 sequence (DNA): TGTGCCAGCAGTTACGGAGGTGACCAAATCTACGAGCAGTACTTC.

V and J are TRBV7-3 and TRBJ2-5; maybe TRBD2 (7 bases). There are 14 residues in the CDR3. The V gene's germline CDR1 is SGHTA and CDR2 FQGTGA. Trimming took off 5 bases at V and 2 bases at J, with 12 bases between the two ends. The CDR3 nucleotides read TGTGCCAGCAGCCAACAGGGAGGGCAAGAGACCCAGTACTTC. Its protein is CASSQQGGQETQYF.